What follows describes a single T cell receptor (beta chain). A read error may be the cause here, since a much bigger clone is one base away. Germline CDR1 is SQVTM and CDR2 is ANQGSEA. V was clipped by 4 bases and J by 13 bases, with 14 bases between them. The CDR3 runs to 11 residues. This sample was taken from a study of blood T cells in healthy people across ages. It was with a sample-barcoded 5' primer and a J-beta primer mix that a second PCR of roughly 7 to 12 cycles was run. TCRdb reanalysed the 5' RACE reads using MiXCR and keeps one entry per CDR3 protein. This table holds around 900,000 distinct CDR3 sequences, 25% to 35% found once.

The rearrangement uses TRBV29-1 and TRBJ2-1; weak D call: TRBD2 (5 bases). This TCR was recovered from a woman aged 80 or over in good health. The sequencing input was blood. The CDR3 loop is CSVAVGETQFF. CDR3 DNA: TGCAGCGTTGCCGTCGGGGAGACCCAGTTCTTC.